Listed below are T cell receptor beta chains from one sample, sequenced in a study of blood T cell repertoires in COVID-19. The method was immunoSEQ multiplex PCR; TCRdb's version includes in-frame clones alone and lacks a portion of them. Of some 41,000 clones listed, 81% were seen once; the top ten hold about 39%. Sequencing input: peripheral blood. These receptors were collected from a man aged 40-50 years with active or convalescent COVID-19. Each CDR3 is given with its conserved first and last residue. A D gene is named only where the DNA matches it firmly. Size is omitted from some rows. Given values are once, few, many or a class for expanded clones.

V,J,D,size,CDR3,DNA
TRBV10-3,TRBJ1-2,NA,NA,CAISESGNRVNYGYTF,TGTGCCATCAGTGAGTCCGGCAACAGGGTTAACTATGGCTACACCTTC
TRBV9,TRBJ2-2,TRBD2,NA,CASSEGTSGRTGELFF,TGTGCCAGCAGCGAGGGGACTAGCGGGAGGACCGGGGAGCTGTTTTTT
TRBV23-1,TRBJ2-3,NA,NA,CASSQFRTRFDPNGADTQYF,TGCGCCAGCAGTCAATTTCGGACTCGTTTTGACCCCAATGGGGCAGATACGCAGTATTTT
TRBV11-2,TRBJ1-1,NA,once,CASRSVKRNTEAFF,TGTGCCAGCAGATCAGTTAAGCGGAACACTGAAGCTTTCTTT
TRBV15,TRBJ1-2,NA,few,CATSRDPQAANYGYTF,TGTGCCACCAGCAGAGATCCGCAGGCTGCTAACTATGGCTACACCTTC
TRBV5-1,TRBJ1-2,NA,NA,CASSSTGKTNYGYTF,TGCGCCAGCAGCTCTACAGGGAAGACTAACTATGGCTACACCTTC
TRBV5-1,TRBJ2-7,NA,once,CASSYNGGYEQYF,TGCGCCAGCAGCTATAACGGTGGTTATGAGCAGTACTTC
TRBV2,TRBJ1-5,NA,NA,CASSFDSVNQPQHF,TGTGCCAGCAGTTTTGACAGCGTCAATCAGCCCCAGCATTTT
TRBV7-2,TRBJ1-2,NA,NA,CASSLESGSGGSYGYTF,TGTGCCAGCAGCTTAGAGAGTGGATCGGGGGGCAGCTATGGCTACACCTTC
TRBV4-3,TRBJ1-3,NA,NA,CASSQKIRSGNTIYF,TGCGCCAGCAGCCAAAAAATCCGCTCTGGAAACACCATATATTTT
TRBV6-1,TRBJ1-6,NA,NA,CASSDRKDSPLHF,TGTGCCAGCAGTGACAGGAAGGATTCACCCCTCCACTTT
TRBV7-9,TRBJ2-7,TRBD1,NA,CASRPGQGGFVHEQYF,TGTGCCAGCCGCCCGGGACAGGGGGGATTTGTTCACGAGCAGTACTTC
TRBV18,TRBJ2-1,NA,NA,CASSRQKVPPYNEQFF,TGTGCCAGCTCCAGACAGAAGGTGCCCCCTTACAATGAGCAGTTCTTC
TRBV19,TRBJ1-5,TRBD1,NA,CASSRDRGLGGGPQHF,TGTGCCAGCAGTAGGGACAGGGGTCTAGGGGGTGGGCCCCAGCATTTT
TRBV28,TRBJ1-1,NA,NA,CASTRVAEAFF,TGTGCCAGCACGAGAGTCGCTGAAGCTTTCTTT
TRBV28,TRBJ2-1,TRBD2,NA,CASSLLASGREQFF,TGTGCCAGCAGTTTGTTGGCTAGCGGGAGAGAGCAGTTCTTC
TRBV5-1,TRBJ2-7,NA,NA,CASSLAPDRPLEQYF,TGCGCCAGCAGCTTGGCCCCGGACAGACCCCTCGAGCAGTACTTC
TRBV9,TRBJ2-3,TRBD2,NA,CASSGSGRANTQYF,TGTGCCAGCAGCGGGAGCGGGAGGGCGAATACGCAGTATTTT
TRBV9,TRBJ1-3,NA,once,CASSSAGNTIYF,TGTGCCAGCAGTAGTGCTGGAAACACCATATATTTT
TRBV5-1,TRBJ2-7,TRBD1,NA,CASSKRTGPSYEQYF,TGCGCCAGCAGCAAAAGGACAGGACCCTCCTACGAGCAGTACTTC
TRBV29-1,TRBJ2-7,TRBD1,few,CSALTGGSYEQYF,TGCAGCGCACTGACAGGGGGGTCCTACGAGCAGTACTTC
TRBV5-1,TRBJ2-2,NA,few,CASSLDTNTGELFF,TGCGCCAGCAGCTTGGACACGAACACCGGGGAGCTGTTTTTT
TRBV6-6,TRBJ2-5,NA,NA,CASNQPPLGVQYF,TGTGCCAGCAACCAACCACCGTTGGGCGTCCAGTACTTC
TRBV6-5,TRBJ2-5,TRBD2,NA,CASSYSLAGGQETQYF,TGTGCCAGCAGTTACTCACTAGCGGGGGGCCAAGAGACCCAGTACTTC
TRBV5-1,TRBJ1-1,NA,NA,CASSNRDMGTEAFF,TGCGCCAGCAGCAACCGGGACATGGGCACTGAAGCTTTCTTT
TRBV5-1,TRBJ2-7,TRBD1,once,CASSFQSPGQGHEQYF,TGCGCCAGCAGCTTTCAATCCCCGGGACAGGGTCACGAGCAGTACTTC
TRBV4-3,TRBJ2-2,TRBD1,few,CASSPGQGITGELFF,TGCGCCAGCAGCCCAGGACAGGGGATTACCGGGGAGCTGTTTTTT
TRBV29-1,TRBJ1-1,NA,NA,CSVESTQNTEAFF,TGCAGCGTTGAATCTACCCAGAACACTGAAGCTTTCTTT
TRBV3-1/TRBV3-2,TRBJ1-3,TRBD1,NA,CASSLKTGTGNTIYF,TGTGCCAGCAGTCTAAAGACAGGGACTGGAAACACCATATATTTT
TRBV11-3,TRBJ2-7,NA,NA,CASSLTSATYEQYF,TGTGCCAGCAGCCTCACCTCAGCGACCTACGAGCAGTACTTC
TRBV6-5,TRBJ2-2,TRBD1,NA,CASHAGTGDTGELFF,TGTGCCAGCCATGCCGGGACAGGGGATACCGGGGAGCTGTTTTTT
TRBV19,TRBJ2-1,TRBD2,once,CASSLLAGDSYNEQFF,TGTGCCAGTAGCCTCCTGGCGGGGGACTCCTACAATGAGCAGTTCTTC
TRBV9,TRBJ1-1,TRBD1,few,CASSARDRGPNTEAFF,TGTGCCAGCAGCGCCCGGGACAGGGGGCCGAACACTGAAGCTTTCTTT
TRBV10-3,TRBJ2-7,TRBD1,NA,CAISDRGQVYEQYF,TGTGCCATCAGTGATCGGGGACAGGTCTACGAGCAGTACTTC
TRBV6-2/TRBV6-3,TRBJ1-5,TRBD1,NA,CASSYLQGQGLVGNQPQHF,TGTGCCAGCAGTTACCTACAGGGACAGGGGTTGGTGGGCAATCAGCCCCAGCATTTT
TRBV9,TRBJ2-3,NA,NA,CASAFRGGAGDTQYF,TGTGCCAGCGCGTTTCGTGGGGGGGCAGGGGATACGCAGTATTTT
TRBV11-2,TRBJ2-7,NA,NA,CASSVERRTQGNEQYF,TGTGCCAGCAGCGTGGAGAGGCGGACCCAGGGGAACGAGCAGTACTTC
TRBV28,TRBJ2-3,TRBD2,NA,CASSYSGGANTQYF,TGTGCCAGCAGTTATAGCGGGGGGGCAAATACGCAGTATTTT
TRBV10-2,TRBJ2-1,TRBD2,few,CASSESLAGWGEQFF,TGCGCCAGCAGTGAGTCGCTAGCGGGATGGGGTGAGCAGTTCTTC
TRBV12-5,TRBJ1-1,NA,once,CASGLVLTEEMNTEAFF,TGTGCTAGTGGTTTGGTTTTGACGGAGGAGATGAACACTGAAGCTTTCTTT
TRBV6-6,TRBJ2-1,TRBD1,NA,CASSLDRGSAGPWYEQFF,TGTGCCAGCAGTCTCGACAGGGGGTCAGCGGGGCCCTGGTATGAGCAGTTCTTC
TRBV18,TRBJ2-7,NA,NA,CASSLSPNYEQYF,TGTGCCAGCTCACTTAGCCCCAACTACGAGCAGTACTTC
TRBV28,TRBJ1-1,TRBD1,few,CASGQGVTEAFF,TGTGCCAGCGGACAGGGCGTTACTGAAGCTTTCTTT
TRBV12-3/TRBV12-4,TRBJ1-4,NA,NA,CASSLAREGKLFF,TGTGCCAGCAGTTTGGCTAGGGAGGGAAAACTGTTTTTT
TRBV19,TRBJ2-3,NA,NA,CASSYGLGTDTQYF,TGTGCCAGTAGTTACGGGTTAGGCACAGATACGCAGTATTTT
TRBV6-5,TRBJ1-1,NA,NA,CASSGHMRGEAFF,TGTGCCAGCAGCGGACACATGCGGGGTGAAGCTTTCTTT
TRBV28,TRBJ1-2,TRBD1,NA,CATPGQGVGGYTF,TGTGCCACCCCGGGACAGGGGGTTGGTGGCTACACCTTC
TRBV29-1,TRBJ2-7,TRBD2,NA,CSVEGTSGPYEQYF,TGCAGCGTTGAGGGGACTAGCGGTCCCTACGAGCAGTACTTC